One TCR beta chain is described in this entry. Antigen specificity is unknown. Mismatch with germline at one junction end may stem from a read error. Germline assignment: CDR1 SGHRS and CDR2 YFSETQ. This CDR3 is built from 12 residues. The data were obtained in a study of cytomegalovirus exposure and HLA in healthy donors. Study details: Of all 380 or so donors who were genotyped, roughly 85% belonged to the Caucasian-associated ancestry cluster.

General study points: In a later analysis, HLA-C alleles had the fewest associated TCRs, DRB1 alleles the most. According to a later analysis, donors in an Asian-associated ancestry cluster reportedly had fewer N-insertions than the roughly 720-donor mean.

Primers: 60 Vbeta forward and 13 Jbeta reverse. Repertoires were generated with immunoSEQ multiplex PCR, while TCRdb's copy carries only in-frame clones and drops some. The sample lists 30,000 to 40,000 clones, around 69% occurring once. The receptor was isolated from a woman aged 30 to 39 in good health and CMV-seropositive. Sequencing was performed on PBMCs. The chain uses TRBV5-1 and TRBJ1-1; TRBD1 might be the D (5 bases). CDR3 protein: CASSLEGVEALF. CDR3 DNA: TGCGCCAGCAGCTTGGAAGGGGTTGAAGCTCTCTTT.